These 4 T cell receptor beta chains share one sample of origin, sequenced in a study of cytomegalovirus exposure and HLA in healthy donors. 13 Jbeta primers and 60 Vbeta primers were used for the PCR. Libraries were prepared by immunoSEQ multiplex PCR; TCRdb keeps only in-frame clonotypes and omits some of them. The sample comprises about 86,000 clones, about 76% of which are singletons, and 14% to 15% rests with the top ten. Specimen: PBMCs. The receptors were gathered from a woman between 35 and 50 years old in good health and CMV-seropositive.

The rearrangement uses TRBV6-5 and TRBJ1-5; the D is unclear. V shed 2 bases and J shed 4 bases, with 6 bases lying between them. The germline gives CDR1 MNHEY, CDR2 SVGAGI. This CDR3 has 13 amino acids. DNA of the CDR3: TGTGCCAGCAGTTACAGAGAGAATCAGCCCCAGCATTTT. Protein sequence: CASSYRENQPQHF.

The chain employs TRBV4-1 and TRBJ2-6; the D gene is possibly TRBD2 (6 bases). The V gene lost 0 bases and the J gene lost 0 bases, with 18 bases spanning the gap. Germline-derived CDR1 and CDR2 are MGHRA and YSYEKL. This CDR3 spans 20 amino acids. In nucleotides, the CDR3 is TGCGCCAGCAGCCAAGATGGGTCGGGACTCAGACCCTCTGGGGCCAACGTCCTGACTTTC. It yields the protein CASSQDGSGLRPSGANVLTF.

V gene TRBV5-1 combines with J gene TRBJ2-3; 8 bases are a match to TRBD2. Germline V CDR1 and CDR2: SGHRS, YFSETQ. This CDR3 region has 14 residues. After removal of 4 bases from V and 5 bases from J, the junction contained 6 bases not matched to a gene. CDR3 in DNA: TGCGCCAGCAGCAGAACTAGCGGCGAAGATACGCAGTATTTT. Residues: CASSRTSGEDTQYF.

The J gene is TRBJ2-5, the V gene TRBV19; 8 bases are shared with TRBD1. The DNA matches TRBJ2-7 better at its end, which makes the J call doubtful. The CDR3 has 13 amino acids. Germline lookup yields CDR1 LNHDA and CDR2 SQIVND (reference sequence). The CDR3 nucleotides read TGTGCCAGTAGCCGGGACAGGAACTACGAGCAGTACTTC. Its protein is CASSRDRNYEQYF.